The rows below give T cell receptor beta chains drawn from one sample of a study of T cell responses to AZD1222 COVID-19 vaccine. Profiling relied on immunoSEQ multiplex PCR, and the TCRdb table lists in-frame clones only, not all of them. The data contain about 180,000 clones, under 95% of them singletons. The specimen was peripheral blood, collected 28 days after the second AZD1222 dose. These receptors came from an adult who received the AZD1222 COVID-19 vaccine. Each CDR3 is given with its conserved first and last residue. D genes are given only for firm matches. Size is omitted from some rows. Given values are once, few, many or a class for expanded clones.

size	V	J	D	DNA	CDR3
.	TRBV11-2	TRBJ2-7	.	TGTGCCAGCACGGGTACCTACGAGCAGTACTTC	CASTGTYEQYF
.	TRBV6-2/TRBV6-3	TRBJ2-7	TRBD1	TGTGCCAGCAGTTTCTCCGGGACAGCACGTTTAATTTTCTACGAGCAGTACTTC	CASSFSGTARLIFYEQYF
once	TRBV4-2	TRBJ2-7	.	TGTGCCAGCAGCCAAGAAACTAGTCCCCTTTTCTACGAGCAGTACTTC	CASSQETSPLFYEQYF
.	TRBV2	TRBJ1-3	.	TGTGCCAGCAGATCTCAGACGGTCTCTGGAAACACCATATATTTT	CASRSQTVSGNTIYF
.	TRBV20-1	TRBJ1-1	.	TGCAGTGCTATAGAAAACACTGAAGCTTTCTTT	CSAIENTEAFF
.	TRBV5-1	TRBJ2-7	.	TGCGCCAGCAGCTCGCAGGGGTTTTCCTACGAGCAGTACTTC	CASSSQGFSYEQYF
.	TRBV19	TRBJ2-5	.	TGTGCCAGTAGTCCACAGGGTACCCAAGAGACCCAGTACTTC	CASSPQGTQETQYF
.	TRBV7-6	TRBJ1-2	.	TGTGCCAGCAGCCCCCACTCAGGAATTGGCTACACCTTC	CASSPHSGIGYTF
.	TRBV11-2	TRBJ2-7	.	TGTGCCAGCAGCTTGGGTAGCACCAGCTCCTACGAGCAGTACTTC	CASSLGSTSSYEQYF
once	TRBV7-9	TRBJ2-1	TRBD2	TGTGCCAGCAGCTTAGCACTAGCGGGAGTGAGGAATGAGCAGTTCTTC	CASSLALAGVRNEQFF
.	TRBV4-1	TRBJ1-2	.	TGCGCCAGCAGCGAACCGCCTCGGCGTGAAGGCTACACCTTC	CASSEPPRREGYTF
.	TRBV28	TRBJ1-2	TRBD1	TGTGCCAGCAGTTTGGGCTCGACAGGGGCCAGGTATGGCTACACCTTC	CASSLGSTGARYGYTF
.	TRBV29-1	TRBJ1-1	.	TGCAGCGTTGAAGATCGGGGTACCGGTGCTGAAGCTTTCTTT	CSVEDRGTGAEAFF
.	TRBV6-1	TRBJ2-1	TRBD2	TGTGCCAGCAGTGAAATAGCGGGGGGGAATGAGCAGTTCTTC	CASSEIAGGNEQFF
.	TRBV12-3/TRBV12-4	TRBJ1-5	.	TGTGCCAGCTCTCCTGCGGGGATTCAGCCCCAGCATTTT	CASSPAGIQPQHF
.	TRBV6-5	TRBJ1-3	TRBD1	TGTGCCAGCATTTCACAGGGGCTTTCTGGAAACACCATATATTTT	CASISQGLSGNTIYF
.	TRBV9	TRBJ2-2	TRBD2	TGTGCCAGCAGCCACCATAGCGCGGGGGGCGGGGAGCTGTTTTTT	CASSHHSAGGGELFF
.	TRBV5-3	TRBJ1-2	.	TGTGCCAGAAGCTTGGAACACTCCCATGCCGGCTACACCTTC	CARSLEHSHAGYTF
few	TRBV6-4	TRBJ2-2	TRBD1	TGTGCCACCCGACAGGGAGCTGACACCGGGGAGCTGTTTTTT	CATRQGADTGELFF
.	TRBV7-2	TRBJ2-1	.	TGTGCCAGCAGCTTAGACCGGTCCAATGAGCAGTTCTTC	CASSLDRSNEQFF
.	TRBV28	TRBJ1-4	.	TGTGCCACTTTACTCGGGCGCGGAACGGGGAAACTGTTTTTT	CATLLGRGTGKLFF
.	TRBV5-1	TRBJ2-3	TRBD1	TGCGCCAGCAGCATTCGGACAGGGTCTGGCACAGATACGCAGTATTTT	CASSIRTGSGTDTQYF
.	TRBV11-3	TRBJ2-1	TRBD2	TGTGCCAGCAGCACCAGGGACTACACCTACAATGAGCAGTTCTTC	CASSTRDYTYNEQFF
.	TRBV3-1/TRBV3-2	TRBJ2-1	TRBD2	TGTGCCAGCAGCGGGACTAGCGGGAGGAATGAGCAGTTCTTC	CASSGTSGRNEQFF
.	TRBV6-5	TRBJ2-1	.	TGTGCCAGCGGGAGTAGTTTGGGAGGATGGAATGAGCAGTTCTTC	CASGSSLGGWNEQFF
.	TRBV5-1	TRBJ2-3	.	TGCGCCAGCAGCTTTAAGGGGGTAGGAACAGATACGCAGTATTTT	CASSFKGVGTDTQYF
few	TRBV5-1	TRBJ1-6	.	TGCGCCAGCAGCTTGGGGGACCGAGGACCCCTCCACTTT	CASSLGDRGPLHF
.	TRBV3-1/TRBV3-2	TRBJ2-6	.	TGTGCCAGCAGCCAAGATCTCAGGGGTGCTGGGGCCAACGTCCTGACTTTC	CASSQDLRGAGANVLTF
.	TRBV5-6	TRBJ1-1	.	TGTGCCAGCACCCTTGCATCGAACACTGAAGCTTTCTTT	CASTLASNTEAFF
.	TRBV27	TRBJ2-2	TRBD1	TGTGCCAGCATCTCCCTGGGGACAGGGGACACCGGGGAGCTGTTTTTT	CASISLGTGDTGELFF
.	TRBV19	TRBJ1-5	TRBD1	TGTGCCAGTATGTCCCAGGGGGCTGGCAATCAGCCCCAGCATTTT	CASMSQGAGNQPQHF
.	TRBV7-2	TRBJ2-7	TRBD1	TGTGCCAGTATTAGACAGGGGCCCTCCTACGAGCAGTACTTC	CASIRQGPSYEQYF
.	TRBV14	TRBJ2-5	TRBD2	TGTGCCAGCAGCCAAGGATTCGGGGGGGGAGAGACCCAGTACTTC	CASSQGFGGGETQYF
.	TRBV30	TRBJ1-4	.	TGTGCCTGGAGAAATCGGGAAAGAACTGAAAAACTGTTTTTT	CAWRNRERTEKLFF
.	TRBV28	TRBJ1-5	.	TGTGCCAGCAGTTTGGGGGGGCTTCTGAGCAATCAGCCCCAGCATTTT	CASSLGGLLSNQPQHF
.	TRBV9	TRBJ2-6	.	TGTGCCAGCAGCCCGTTAATGTCCCCTTCTGGGGCCAACGTCCTGACTTTC	CASSPLMSPSGANVLTF
once	TRBV28	TRBJ2-4	.	TGTGCCAGCAGTCCTTCGGGGACAGCCAAAAACATTCAGTACTTC	CASSPSGTAKNIQYF
.	TRBV11-3	TRBJ1-5	.	TGTGCCAGCAGCCTGGGTGAGCCCCAGCATTTT	CASSLGEPQHF
.	TRBV19	TRBJ1-4	TRBD1	TGTGCCAGTAGTAGCACAGGGGGCCGGACTAATGAAAAACTGTTTTTT	CASSSTGGRTNEKLFF
.	TRBV9	TRBJ1-5	.	TGTGCCAGCAGCGGGGGGGACTCCGTAAGCAATCAGCCCCAGCATTTT	CASSGGDSVSNQPQHF
.	TRBV6-1	TRBJ1-5	.	TGTGCCAGCAGCCCCTTAACGGGACAGCCCCAGCATTTT	CASSPLTGQPQHF
.	TRBV11-2	TRBJ2-5	.	TGTGCCAGCAGCTCTTCGGGGGTGGGAGAGACCCAGTACTTC	CASSSSGVGETQYF
.	TRBV7-6	TRBJ1-3	.	TGTGCCAGCAGCTTAGGTCAGGCTGGAAACACCATATATTTT	CASSLGQAGNTIYF
.	TRBV5-4	TRBJ2-1	TRBD1	TGTGCCAGCAGCCCCACGGACAGGGTATTGAATGAGCAGTTCTTC	CASSPTDRVLNEQFF
.	TRBV5-5	TRBJ1-1	.	TGTGCCAGCAGCGTAACAGCGAACACTGAAGCTTTCTTT	CASSVTANTEAFF
.	TRBV7-8	TRBJ1-6	.	TGTGCCAGCAGACAAGACCAGGGTGATTCACCCCTCCACTTT	CASRQDQGDSPLHF
.	TRBV11-2	TRBJ2-7	.	TGTGCCAGCAGCTTCTGGGGGACCGGCCACGAGCAGTACTTC	CASSFWGTGHEQYF
.	TRBV19	TRBJ2-2	.	TGTGCCAGCCGGGTGAGGGGCACCGGGGAGCTGTTTTTT	CASRVRGTGELFF
.	TRBV29-1	TRBJ1-1	.	TGCAGCGTTGCCGACAGTTCCACTGAAGCTTTCTTT	CSVADSSTEAFF
.	TRBV12-3/TRBV12-4	TRBJ1-1	.	TGTGCCAGCAGCTACAGGGAGAAAGCTTTCTTT	CASSYREKAFF
.	TRBV6-2/TRBV6-3	TRBJ1-1	.	TGTGCCAGCAGTCACAGGGAGACTGAAGCTTTCTTT	CASSHRETEAFF
.	TRBV29-1	TRBJ1-1	.	TGCAGCGTTGGTTTTGCAGGCGAAGCTTTCTTT	CSVGFAGEAFF
.	TRBV2	TRBJ2-7	.	TGTGCCACCGAAAACCGGGAGCTACCCACGAGGGAGCAGTACTTC	CATENRELPTREQYF
.	TRBV9	TRBJ2-6	.	TGTGCCAGCAGCCGGGACTTCCGAACTGGGGCCAACGTCCTGACTTTC	CASSRDFRTGANVLTF
.	TRBV18	TRBJ2-1	.	TGTGCCAGCTCACCACGCGGGGCTCAGTACAATGAGCAGTTCTTC	CASSPRGAQYNEQFF